A selection of T cell receptor beta chains follows, all from one sample in a study of tumor-infiltrating lymphocytes in localized non-small cell lung cancer. This table comes from immunoSEQ multiplex PCR, and its TCRdb copy is limited to in-frame clones, with some not included. The table has around 16,000 clones, more than 60% seen once. Sequenced material: lung tumor tissue. These receptors came from a human donor with non-small cell lung cancer. Each CDR3 is given with its conserved first and last residue. The D gene is left open where the match is weak. Some rows mark clone size as missing; the rest say once, few, many or name a class of expanded clone.

-	-	TRBV6-1	TRBJ1-1	CASSNHPGYPREAFF	TGTGCCAGCAGTAACCACCCCGGGTACCCTCGGGAAGCTTTCTTT
-	-	TRBV28	TRBJ2-1	CASSLYGGTHNEQFF	TGTGCCAGCAGTTTATATGGGGGGACCCACAATGAGCAGTTCTTC
-	-	TRBV6-5	TRBJ1-5	CASSYSTYQPQHF	TGTGCCAGCAGTTACTCGACCTATCAGCCCCAGCATTTT
once	TRBD1	TRBV7-2	TRBJ2-7	CASSPDRSLYEQYF	TGTGCCAGCAGCCCGGACAGGTCGCTCTACGAGCAGTACTTC
-	-	TRBV28	TRBJ1-2	CASSFRNYGYTF	TGTGCCAGCAGTTTTCGTAACTATGGCTACACCTTC
few	-	TRBV7-9	TRBJ1-4	CASSESGENEKLFF	TGTGCCAGCAGCGAAAGCGGGGAGAATGAAAAACTGTTTTTT
once	-	TRBV27	TRBJ1-1	CASSFRPENNEAFF	TGTGCCAGCAGTTTTAGACCGGAAAACAATGAAGCTTTCTTT
medium-sized	-	TRBV18	TRBJ1-4	CASTTASRGEKLFF	TGTGCCAGCACGACAGCATCCCGAGGTGAAAAACTGTTTTTT
-	TRBD1	TRBV4-1	TRBJ1-2	CASSQLRTGTYGYTF	TGCGCCAGCAGCCAATTAAGGACAGGGACCTATGGCTACACCTTC
-	-	TRBV7-9	TRBJ1-6	CASSLEVGARRRALHF	TGTGCCAGCAGCTTAGAGGTAGGGGCCCGCCGTAGGGCCCTCCACTTT
few	-	TRBV7-2	TRBJ1-4	CASSLIAGTNEKLFF	TGTGCCAGCAGCTTAATAGCAGGGACTAATGAAAAACTGTTTTTT
-	TRBD2	TRBV19	TRBJ2-4	CASSISGFPRNIQYF	TGTGCCAGTAGTATTAGCGGGTTTCCAAGAAACATTCAGTACTTC
few	-	TRBV30	TRBJ1-6	CAFRVQGYNSPLHF	TGTGCGTTCAGGGTTCAGGGCTATAATTCACCCCTCCACTTT
-	-	TRBV6-1	TRBJ1-6	CASSQGGFNSPLHF	TGTGCCAGCAGTCAGGGTGGCTTTAATTCACCCCTCCACTTT
-	-	TRBV2	TRBJ1-2	CASRGLETNYGYTF	TGTGCCAGCAGGGGGTTGGAGACTAACTATGGCTACACCTTC
-	TRBD1	TRBV28	TRBJ1-5	CASSLRGLQPQHF	TGTGCCAGCAGTTTAAGGGGGCTCCAGCCCCAGCATTTT
few	TRBD1	TRBV5-1	TRBJ1-5	CASSLGTGGNQPQHF	TGCGCCAGCAGCTTAGGGACAGGGGGCAATCAGCCCCAGCATTTT
-	-	TRBV28	TRBJ2-7	CASSSRRLPYEQYF	TGTGCCAGCAGTTCTAGGCGGTTACCCTACGAGCAGTACTTC
-	-	TRBV6-1	TRBJ2-7	CASSETYEQYF	TGTGCCAGCAGTGAGACCTACGAGCAGTACTTC
-	-	TRBV6-6	TRBJ1-1	CASSPRGTYLTF	TGTGCCAGCAGCCCTAGGGGGACCTACTTGACCTTT
few	-	TRBV2	TRBJ1-2	CASSDMRGHGYTF	TGTGCCAGCAGTGATATGAGGGGCCATGGCTACACCTTC
once	-	TRBV12-5	TRBJ2-3	CASGFTSGTSYTDTQYF	TGTGCTAGTGGTTTCACCTCCGGGACATCTTACACAGATACGCAGTATTTT
-	TRBD2	TRBV30	TRBJ2-7	CAWRFRGDESYEQYF	TGTGCCTGGAGGTTTCGGGGGGATGAGTCCTACGAGCAGTACTTC
-	-	TRBV6-5	TRBJ1-5	CASRGGGGNQPQHF	TGTGCCAGCAGGGGAGGGGGAGGCAATCAGCCCCAGCATTTT
-	-	TRBV7-2	TRBJ2-7	CASSTPGLPYEQYF	TGTGCCAGCAGCACCCCGGGACTCCCCTACGAGCAGTACTTC
-	TRBD2	TRBV30	TRBJ2-7	CAWNIAGHSYEQYF	TGTGCCTGGAACATAGCGGGCCACTCCTACGAGCAGTACTTC
-	-	TRBV7-8	TRBJ2-1	CASSLELAVHEQFF	TGTGCCAGCAGCTTAGAACTAGCTGTTCATGAGCAGTTCTTC
-	-	TRBV7-8	TRBJ1-1	CASSLARAQGNTEAFF	TGTGCCAGCAGCTTAGCAAGGGCCCAGGGGAACACTGAAGCTTTCTTT
-	TRBD1	TRBV5-6	TRBJ2-7	CASSLAGGTGGFEQYF	TGTGCCAGCAGCTTGGCCGGGGGGACAGGGGGCTTCGAGCAGTACTTC
few	-	TRBV15	TRBJ2-2	CATSRDRSPGELFF	TGTGCCACCAGCAGAGATCGGAGCCCCGGGGAGCTGTTTTTT
-	TRBD1	TRBV19	TRBJ1-1	CASSGGQGLVSTEAFF	TGTGCCAGTAGTGGCGGACAGGGGCTCGTGAGCACTGAAGCTTTCTTT
-	-	TRBV4-2	TRBJ2-5	CASSLRGVGYQETQYF	TGTGCCAGCAGCTTGAGGGGGGTTGGTTACCAAGAGACCCAGTACTTC
once	TRBD1	TRBV5-4	TRBJ2-1	CASSLGTGSYNEQFF	TGTGCCAGCAGCTTGGGGACAGGCTCCTACAATGAGCAGTTCTTC
-	TRBD2	TRBV5-1	TRBJ2-3	CASKGLAGATDTQYF	TGCGCCAGCAAGGGACTAGCGGGAGCAACAGATACGCAGTATTTT
-	TRBD1	TRBV7-9	TRBJ1-4	CASSFRQGATNEKLFF	TGTGCCAGCAGCTTCCGACAGGGAGCAACTAATGAAAAACTGTTTTTT
-	TRBD1	TRBV5-1	TRBJ2-1	CASSLAGTGNEQFF	TGCGCCAGCAGCTTGGCCGGGACAGGCAATGAGCAGTTCTTC
few	TRBD1	TRBV28	TRBJ1-2	CASIRVQWTGEGYTF	TGTGCCAGCATTCGAGTGCAATGGACAGGGGAAGGCTACACCTTC
-	-	TRBV5-1	TRBJ2-7	CASSLAGEQYF	TGCGCCAGCAGCTTAGCGGGCGAGCAGTACTTC
-	-	TRBV5-1	TRBJ2-2	CASSPNTGELFF	TGCGCCAGCAGCCCTAACACCGGGGAGCTGTTTTTT
-	-	TRBV5-6	TRBJ2-7	CASSLISGYHEQYF	TGTGCCAGCAGCTTGATCTCGGGTTACCACGAGCAGTACTTC
-	TRBD2	TRBV19	TRBJ2-1	CASSTSGPSQFF	TGTGCCAGTAGCACTAGCGGGCCGAGCCAGTTCTTC
few	-	TRBV30	TRBJ1-5	CAWSVGGNQPQHF	TGTGCCTGGAGTGTAGGTGGCAATCAGCCCCAGCATTTT
-	-	TRBV11-3	TRBJ2-7	CASSLGLYEQYF	TGTGCCAGCAGCTTAGGACTTTACGAGCAGTACTTC
-	-	TRBV7-2	TRBJ2-7	CASSSPRSGVYEQYF	TGTGCCAGCAGTTCCCCGAGAAGCGGAGTCTACGAGCAGTACTTC
-	-	TRBV6-1	TRBJ1-1	CASSDQSGTEAFF	TGTGCCAGCAGTGATCAATCGGGCACTGAAGCTTTCTTT
-	TRBD2	TRBV11-3	TRBJ2-7	CASSLVAGATYEQYF	TGTGCCAGCAGCTTAGTAGCGGGAGCGACCTACGAGCAGTACTTC
-	-	TRBV28	TRBJ1-2	CASSLGGAPKGYTF	TGTGCCAGCAGTTTGGGGGGGGCGCCGAAGGGCTACACCTTC
-	TRBD2	TRBV5-1	TRBJ2-7	CASSLVQGGRDEQYF	TGCGCCAGCAGCTTGGTGCAGGGAGGGAGGGACGAGCAGTACTTC
-	TRBD1	TRBV6-5	TRBJ1-1	CASRPQGLVKAFF	TGTGCCAGCAGGCCACAGGGGTTGGTTAAAGCTTTCTTT
-	-	TRBV6-5	TRBJ2-4	CASSARGANIQYF	TGTGCCAGCAGCGCGAGGGGGGCAAACATTCAGTACTTC
-	TRBD1	TRBV6-1	TRBJ2-5	CASYLRTGPTGTQYF	TGTGCCAGCTACCTTCGGACAGGACCTACGGGGACCCAGTACTTC
-	TRBD2	TRBV28	TRBJ2-7	CATQPGLAGQEQYF	TGTGCCACGCAACCGGGACTAGCGGGGCAAGAGCAGTACTTC
few	TRBD1	TRBV4-2	TRBJ1-1	CASSQGAGGTEAFF	TGTGCCAGCAGTCAGGGGGCGGGTGGGACTGAAGCTTTCTTT
-	-	TRBV7-2	TRBJ2-2	CASSPRVTGELFF	TGTGCCAGCAGCCCACGGGTGACCGGGGAGCTGTTTTTT